These T cell receptor beta chains were read from a single sample in a study of cytotoxic CD8 clonotypes in ibrutinib-treated CLL. Sequencing was performed with immunoSEQ multiplex PCR; in TCRdb, only in-frame clones are kept and a portion is missing. In the table there are tens of thousands of clones, 45% to 60% of which are singletons. The sample was PBMCs, taken before ibrutinib treatment. All receptors derive from a human donor with chronic lymphocytic leukemia. Each CDR3 is given with its conserved first and last residue. D genes are given only for firm matches. Expanded clones are given a class, and other clones once, few, many or no size at all.

V: TRBV19
size: -
D: -
length: 13
J: TRBJ1-3
DNA: TGTGCCAGTAGTCCGAACCCGGGGGGCTTTGTATATTTT
CDR3: CASSPNPGGFVYF

V: TRBV7-9
size: -
D: TRBD1
length: 15
J: TRBJ2-5
DNA: TGTGCCAGCAGCTTGTACAGGGGGCGCGGGGAGACCCAGTACTTC
CDR3: CASSLYRGRGETQYF

V: TRBV7-9
size: once
D: -
length: 17
J: TRBJ2-2
DNA: TGTGCCAGCAGCCCCTCCCGGGTGTTCAGCCACACCGGGGAGCTGTTTTTT
CDR3: CASSPSRVFSHTGELFF

V: TRBV6-1
size: once
D: TRBD2
length: 16
J: TRBJ2-2
DNA: TGTGCCAGCAGTGGACTAGCGGGAGTGAACACCGGGGAGCTGTTTTTT
CDR3: CASSGLAGVNTGELFF

V: TRBV18
size: few
D: -
length: 17
J: TRBJ2-3
DNA: TGTGCCAGCTCACCCGGACTGGCCTCCATTGTTTTTGATACGCAGTATTTT
CDR3: CASSPGLASIVFDTQYF

V: TRBV2
size: few
D: -
length: 17
J: TRBJ1-1
DNA: TGTGCCAGCACCTCGGGGTGGGGTTTGGCCGGAAGCCCTGAAGCTTTCTTT
CDR3: CASTSGWGLAGSPEAFF

V: TRBV27
size: -
D: TRBD1
length: 15
J: TRBJ2-4
DNA: TGTGCCAGCAGTTCCGGACAGGGCGGGAAAAACATTCAGTACTTC
CDR3: CASSSGQGGKNIQYF

V: TRBV18
size: medium-sized
D: -
length: 13
J: TRBJ1-5
DNA: TGTGCCAGCTCGGGAGGGTTGGGTCAGCCCCAGCATTTT
CDR3: CASSGGLGQPQHF

V: TRBV2
size: few
D: -
length: 14
J: TRBJ2-2
DNA: TGTGCCAGCAGTACAGTAAGGACCACCGGGGAGCTGTTTTTT
CDR3: CASSTVRTTGELFF

V: TRBV7-2
size: -
D: -
length: 13
J: TRBJ2-7
DNA: TGTGCCAGCAGCTTAGCGGGGGCGAACGAGCAGTACTTC
CDR3: CASSLAGANEQYF

V: TRBV27
size: -
D: -
length: 16
J: TRBJ2-3
DNA: TGTGCCAGCTCGAAGTTGGGGGAGCGACCCCAAGATACGCAGTATTTT
CDR3: CASSKLGERPQDTQYF

V: TRBV12-5
size: few
D: -
length: 15
J: TRBJ2-1
DNA: TGTGCTAGTGGTTTGGCGATCTCAGCGGGCAATGAGCAGTTCTTC
CDR3: CASGLAISAGNEQFF

V: TRBV28
size: -
D: -
length: 15
J: TRBJ1-2
DNA: TGTGCCAGCAGCGGACCAGGACCACCAAACTATGGCTACACCTTC
CDR3: CASSGPGPPNYGYTF

V: TRBV10-2
size: -
D: TRBD1
length: 14
J: TRBJ2-7
DNA: TGCGCCAGCACCCTCGGACAGGGCCCCTACGAGCAGTACTTC
CDR3: CASTLGQGPYEQYF

V: TRBV11-2
size: -
D: -
length: 14
J: TRBJ2-7
DNA: TGTGCCAGCAGCTTAGCAGCGATGGACTACGAGCAGTACTTC
CDR3: CASSLAAMDYEQYF

V: TRBV4-3
size: -
D: TRBD2
length: 17
J: TRBJ2-3
DNA: TGCGCCAGCAGCCAAGATTTATGGACTAGCGGCACATATACGCAGTATTTT
CDR3: CASSQDLWTSGTYTQYF

V: TRBV6-1
size: -
D: -
length: 12
J: TRBJ1-2
DNA: TGTGCCAGCAGTGTAAGCCTCTATGGCTACACCTTC
CDR3: CASSVSLYGYTF

V: TRBV5-4
size: once
D: -
length: 13
J: TRBJ2-7
DNA: TGTGCCAGCAGCTTCGGGGAGGACTACGAGCAGTACTTC
CDR3: CASSFGEDYEQYF

V: TRBV4-1
size: -
D: -
length: 17
J: TRBJ1-4
DNA: TGCGCCAGCAGCCAAGATAACATTCGGGCGGGGATCGGGAAACTGTTTTTT
CDR3: CASSQDNIRAGIGKLFF

V: TRBV6-4
size: -
D: -
length: 15
J: TRBJ1-1
DNA: TGTGCCGGACCCTCAAGAAAGGGGACTGGTCCTGAAGCTTTCTTT
CDR3: CAGPSRKGTGPEAFF

V: TRBV19
size: -
D: TRBD2
length: 17
J: TRBJ2-7
DNA: TGTGCCAGTAGTATCTTCCCAACTAGCGGGAGGGTGAACGAGCAGTACTTC
CDR3: CASSIFPTSGRVNEQYF

V: TRBV6-1
size: large
D: TRBD1
length: 14
J: TRBJ1-5
DNA: TGTGCCAGCAGTGAACACAGGGGGCTAGAGCCCCAGCATTTT
CDR3: CASSEHRGLEPQHF

V: TRBV2
size: -
D: TRBD2
length: 15
J: TRBJ2-5
DNA: TGTGCCAGCACGCGGGCGGGGGGGCCTGGAGAGACCCAGTACTTC
CDR3: CASTRAGGPGETQYF

V: TRBV5-4
size: -
D: -
length: 14
J: TRBJ2-4
DNA: TGTGCCACCTCCATCCCCGTAGCCAAAAACATTCAGTACTTC
CDR3: CATSIPVAKNIQYF

V: TRBV28
size: -
D: -
length: 15
J: TRBJ1-4
DNA: TGTGCCAGCAGTTGGGCATACGCAACTAATGAAAAACTGTTTTTT
CDR3: CASSWAYATNEKLFF

V: TRBV7-6
size: -
D: -
length: 13
J: TRBJ2-2
DNA: TGTGCCAGCAGCTTATATCCCAACGGGGAGCTGTTTTTT
CDR3: CASSLYPNGELFF

V: TRBV5-1
size: -
D: -
length: 15
J: TRBJ2-3
DNA: -
CDR3: CASSPSVRTTDTQYF